The clone carrying this T cell receptor (beta chain) came up many times. Its antigen is currently unknown. This entry is derived from a study of identical twins. Study-wide findings and caveats: The study found excess low generation probability among twin-shared out-of-frame alpha sequences.

TCRdb used MiXCR to reprocess the 5' RACE reads, holding one entry per CDR3 protein. The sample holds 750,000 to 950,000 distinct CDR3 sequences; 9% to 15% are singletons and the top ten take roughly 1.5%. This CDR3 is 13 amino acids long. Between the trimmed V and J ends, which lost 6 bases and 0 bases, there was a span of 8 bases. The V gene's germline CDR1 is LNHNV and CDR2 YYDKDF (reference sequence). The same sample was also used in a study of yellow fever vaccine responses in identical twins.

Material: PBMCs. V is TRBV15 and J is TRBJ2-5; D not resolved. This receptor was taken from a woman younger than 30 in good health. CDR3 in DNA: TGTGCCACCAGTAACGTTTACCAAGAGACCCAGTACTTC. Translating it yields CATSNVYQETQYF.